This TCR beta chain is from a study of CD8 T cells in Susac syndrome. Study-wide results and limits: The study's TCR sequencing and HLA analysis drew on a certain number of individuals. That number was acknowledged as relatively small.

About this clonotype itself: The antigen remains undetermined.

With V trimmed by 0 bases and J by 2 bases, 3 bases remained unmatched. The germline V gene encodes CDR1 LNHNV and CDR2 YYDKDF (reference sequence). This CDR3 region has 16 residues. Reverse transcription of about 0.45 to 1 ug RNA used random hexamers. Using its own MiXCR run on the immunoSEQ multiplex PCR reads, TCRdb lists one record per CDR3 protein. The sample shows under 200,000 distinct CDR3 sequences, approximately 94% of them seen only once. This clonotype was sampled from a human donor with Susac syndrome. Sequencing input: CD4+ T cells from PBMCs. The chain is built from TRBV15 and TRBJ2-1, with 8 nucleotides matching TRBD2. DNA for the CDR3: TGTGCCACCAGCAGAGAGCCGGGACTAGCCTACAATGAGCAGTTCTTC. Amino acids: CATSREPGLAYNEQFF.